The 11 T cell receptor beta chains below all came from one sample that was sequenced in a study of vaccination effects on CD4 cells after COVID-19. These TCRs' antigens remain unknown. Sequencing was performed with immunoSEQ multiplex PCR; in TCRdb, only in-frame clones are kept and a portion is missing. The table has about 23,000 clones, 73% seen once. ViraFEST used viral peptide pools to expand antigen-specific CD4+ T cells before sequencing. Once cultured for 9 to 11 days, the cells underwent separation to obtain CD4+ T cells. Having tested negative for nucleocapsid antibodies, the vaccine recipients showed no prior SARS-CoV-2 infection. The sample was CD4+ T cells from PBMCs cultured with SARS-CoV-2 spike peptides, taken before COVID-19 vaccination. The receptors come from a human donor who received a COVID-19 vaccine.

The chain joins TRBV6-2 or TRBV6-3 to TRBJ2-5, with TRBD2 as a possible D gene (6 bases). The CDR3 runs 13 residues. Trimming left V 6 bases short and J 5 bases short, with 13 bases between. Looked up from germline, CDR1 is MNHEY and CDR2 is SVGEGT. The CDR3 nucleotides are TGTGCCAGCAGCCGCCGGGAGCAGGAGACCCAGTACTTC. It is translated as CASSRREQETQYF.

This sequence joins TRBV11-2 and TRBJ2-3, with 12 bases that match TRBD2. Germline V CDR1 and CDR2: SGHAT, FQNNGV. With 2 bases clipped from V and 0 bases from J, the junction kept 3 bases outside the gene matches. CDR3 length: 17 amino acids. CDR3 sequence reads: CASSLLAGGPSTDTQYF. CDR3 in DNA: TGTGCCAGCAGCTTACTAGCGGGAGGGCCTAGCACAGATACGCAGTATTTT.

The rearrangement uses TRBV6-1 and TRBJ2-3; TRBD1 aligns across 10 bases. This CDR3 contains 15 residues. J was trimmed by 4 bases and V by 1 base; bases with no gene match: 2. CDR1 and CDR2 from the germline V gene are MNHNS and SASEGT. In DNA, the CDR3 is TGTGCCAGCAGTGAAGGGGGGACAGGGGCAGATACGCAGTATTTT. It yields the protein CASSEGGTGADTQYF.

The V and J genes are TRBV5-1 and TRBJ2-1; TRBD1 matches at 11 bases. The length of the CDR3 is 15 residues. Germline values: CDR1 SGHRS, CDR2 YFSETQ. After removal of 1 base from V and 6 bases from J, the junction contained 3 bases not matched to a gene. The CDR3 here is CASSLPGTGGNEQFF. In nucleotides, the CDR3 is TGCGCCAGCAGCTTGCCCGGGACAGGGGGCAATGAGCAGTTCTTC.

This clone was detected only once. The chain recombines TRBV5-6 with TRBJ2-7; D ambiguous. Per the germline V gene, CDR1 is SGHDT and CDR2 is YYEEEE. V lost 4 bases, J lost 7 bases, and 12 bases lay in between. CDR3 length: 12 amino acids. The CDR3 protein is CASSANVGEQYF. DNA of the CDR3: TGTGCCAGCAGCGCAAACGTGGGGGAGCAGTACTTC. Full variable domain (missing parts from reference TRBV5-6 and TRBJ2-7): DAGVTQSPTHLIKTRGQQVTLRCSPKSGHDTVSWYQQALGQGPQFIFQYYEEEERQRGNFPDRFSGHQFPNYSSELNVNALLLGDSALYLCASSANVGEQYFGPGTRLTVT.

The chain is built from TRBV11-1 and TRBJ1-2; D unresolved. The V end lost 1 base, the J end lost 8 bases, and 14 bases lay between the germline ends. The CDR3 totals 14 residues. Looked up from germline, CDR1 is SGHAT and CDR2 is FQDESV (reference sequence). Here the CDR3 DNA reads TGTGCCAGCAGCTTAGAAGAACTCAGTCAAGGCTACACCTTC. It specifies CASSLEELSQGYTF.

This clone was seen a single time. The chain joins TRBV4-1 to TRBJ1-1; unclear D gene. Trimming left V 0 bases short and J 4 bases short, with 6 bases between. The CDR3 has 13 amino acids. The germline gives CDR1 MGHRA, CDR2 YSYEKL. The CDR3 bases are TGCGCCAGCAGCCAAGAGTCCCGCACTGAAGCTTTCTTT. This encodes CASSQESRTEAFF.

V gene TRBV29-1 combines with J gene TRBJ2-7; no firm D call. This CDR3 is 12 amino acids long. V dropped 3 bases and J dropped 0 bases, with 6 bases sitting between them. CDR1 and CDR2 (germline): SQVTM, ANQGSEA. CDR3 in DNA: TGCAGCGTTGAGGGCCACTCCTACGAGCAGTACTTC. Translating gives CSVEGHSYEQYF.

The chain is built from TRBV27 and TRBJ2-5; tentatively, D is TRBD1 or TRBD2 (6 bases each). CDR3 length: 14 residues. V was clipped by 0 bases and J by 3 bases, with 8 bases between them. Germline loops: CDR1 MNHEY, CDR2 SMNVEV (reference sequence). CDR3 DNA sequence: TGTGCCAGCAGTTTATCGGGGGGCGAAGAGACCCAGTACTTC. Translating gives CASSLSGGEETQYF.

The chain uses TRBV6-5 and TRBJ1-6; no firm D call. CDR3 length: 15 residues. V shed 2 bases and J shed 6 bases, with 11 bases lying between them. Germline CDR1 reads MNHEY; CDR2 reads SVGAGI. The CDR3 region is CASSYGRRSNSPLHF. In DNA, the CDR3 is TGTGCCAGCAGTTACGGCCGAAGGAGTAATTCACCCCTCCACTTT.

The chain is built from TRBV7-9 and TRBJ2-7, with D unclear. The CDR3 totals 13 residues. The germline CDR1 and CDR2 sequences are SEHNR and FQNEAQ (reference sequence). The CDR3 sequence is CAVGSEVAYEQYF. In nucleotides, the CDR3 is TGTGCGGTGGGCTCCGAAGTGGCCTACGAGCAGTACTTC.